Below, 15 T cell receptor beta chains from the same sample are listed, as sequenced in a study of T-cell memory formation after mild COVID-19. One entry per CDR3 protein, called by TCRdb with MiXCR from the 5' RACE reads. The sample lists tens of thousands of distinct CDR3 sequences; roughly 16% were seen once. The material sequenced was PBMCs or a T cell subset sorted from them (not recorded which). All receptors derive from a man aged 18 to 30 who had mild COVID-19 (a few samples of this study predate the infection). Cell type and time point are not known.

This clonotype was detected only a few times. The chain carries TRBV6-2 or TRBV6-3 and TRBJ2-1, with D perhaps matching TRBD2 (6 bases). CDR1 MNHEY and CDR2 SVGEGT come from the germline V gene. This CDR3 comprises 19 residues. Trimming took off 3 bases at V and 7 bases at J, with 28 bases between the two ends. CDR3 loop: CASSYLLGLLSGTPNEQFF. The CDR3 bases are TGTGCCAGCAGTTATCTGCTCGGCCTACTGTCTGGGACTCCTAATGAGCAGTTCTTC.

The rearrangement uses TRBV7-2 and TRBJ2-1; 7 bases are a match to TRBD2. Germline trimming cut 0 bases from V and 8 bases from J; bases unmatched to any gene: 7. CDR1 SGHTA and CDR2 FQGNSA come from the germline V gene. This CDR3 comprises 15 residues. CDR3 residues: CASSLASGLFDEQFF. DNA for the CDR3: TGTGCCAGCAGCTTAGCTAGCGGGCTATTCGATGAGCAGTTCTTC.

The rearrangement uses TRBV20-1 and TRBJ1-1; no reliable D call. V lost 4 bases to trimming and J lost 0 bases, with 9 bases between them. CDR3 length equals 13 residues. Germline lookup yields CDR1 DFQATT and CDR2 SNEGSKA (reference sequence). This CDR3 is CSANDNLNTEAFF. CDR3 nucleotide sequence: TGCAGTGCTAATGACAACCTGAACACTGAAGCTTTCTTT.

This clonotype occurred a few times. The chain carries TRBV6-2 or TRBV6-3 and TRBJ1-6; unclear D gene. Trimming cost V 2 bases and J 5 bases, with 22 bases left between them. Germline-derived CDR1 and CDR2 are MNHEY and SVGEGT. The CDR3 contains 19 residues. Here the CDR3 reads CASSYDASWTSLDNSPLHF. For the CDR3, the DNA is TGTGCCAGCAGTTACGACGCCTCCTGGACGTCTTTGGATAATTCACCCCTCCACTTT.

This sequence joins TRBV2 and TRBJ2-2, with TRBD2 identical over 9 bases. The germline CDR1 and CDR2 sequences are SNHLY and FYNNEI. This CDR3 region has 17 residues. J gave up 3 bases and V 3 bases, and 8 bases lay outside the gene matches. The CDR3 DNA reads TGTGCCAGCAGTGAGGCCAGCGGGGGGTCAGACACCGGGGAGCTGTTTTTT. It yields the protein CASSEASGGSDTGELFF.

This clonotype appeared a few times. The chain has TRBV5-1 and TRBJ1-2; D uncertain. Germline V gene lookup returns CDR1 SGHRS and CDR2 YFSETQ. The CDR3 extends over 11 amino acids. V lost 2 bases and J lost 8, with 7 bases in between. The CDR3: CASSFGLGYTF. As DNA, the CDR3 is TGCGCCAGCAGCTTTGGACTAGGCTACACCTTC.

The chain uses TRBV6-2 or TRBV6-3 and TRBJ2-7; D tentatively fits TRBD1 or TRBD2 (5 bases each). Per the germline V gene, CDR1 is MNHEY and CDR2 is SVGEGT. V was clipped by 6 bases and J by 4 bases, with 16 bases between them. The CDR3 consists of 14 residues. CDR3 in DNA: TGTGCCAGCAGCGGGCTTAGGGACCGATACGAGCAGTACTTC. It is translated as CASSGLRDRYEQYF.

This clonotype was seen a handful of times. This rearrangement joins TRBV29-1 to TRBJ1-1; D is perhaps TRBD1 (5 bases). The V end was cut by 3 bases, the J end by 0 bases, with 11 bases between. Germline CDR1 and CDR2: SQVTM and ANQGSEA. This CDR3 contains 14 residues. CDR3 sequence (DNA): TGCAGCGTTGAGGAAGGGGTCATGAACACTGAAGCTTTCTTT. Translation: CSVEEGVMNTEAFF.

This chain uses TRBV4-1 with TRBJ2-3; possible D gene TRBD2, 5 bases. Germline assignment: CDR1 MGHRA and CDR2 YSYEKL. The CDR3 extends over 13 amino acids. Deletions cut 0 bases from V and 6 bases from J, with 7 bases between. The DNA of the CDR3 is TGCGCCAGCAGCCAAGAAAGGAGGGATACGCAGTATTTT. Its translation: CASSQERRDTQYF.

In DNA, the CDR3 is TGCAGCGTTGCAGTGAACACTGAAGCTTTCTTT. It specifies CSVAVNTEAFF. J is TRBJ1-1 and V is TRBV29-1; D uncertain. Trimming stripped 4 bases from V and 0 bases from J, with 3 bases between. The CDR3 spans 11 residues. Germline lookup yields CDR1 SQVTM and CDR2 ANQGSEA.

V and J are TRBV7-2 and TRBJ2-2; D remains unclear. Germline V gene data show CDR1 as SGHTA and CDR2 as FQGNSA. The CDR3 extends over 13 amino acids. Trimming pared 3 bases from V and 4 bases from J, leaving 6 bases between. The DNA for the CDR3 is TGTGCCAGCAGCTTCCCGATCACCGGGGAGCTGTTTTTT. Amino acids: CASSFPITGELFF.

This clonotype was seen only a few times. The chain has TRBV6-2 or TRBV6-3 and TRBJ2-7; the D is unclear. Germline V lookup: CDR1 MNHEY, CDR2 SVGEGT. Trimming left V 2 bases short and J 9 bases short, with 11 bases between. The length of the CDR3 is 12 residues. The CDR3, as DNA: TGTGCCAGCAGTTACGGTGAACTAAGGCAGTACGTC. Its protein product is CASSYGELRQYV.

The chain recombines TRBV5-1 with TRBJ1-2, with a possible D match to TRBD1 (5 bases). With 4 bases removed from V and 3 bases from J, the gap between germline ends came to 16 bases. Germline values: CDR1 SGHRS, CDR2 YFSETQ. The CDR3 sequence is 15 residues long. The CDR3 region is CASSPARGRHYGYTF. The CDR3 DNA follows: TGCGCCAGCAGCCCCGCCCGGGGACGACACTATGGCTACACCTTC.

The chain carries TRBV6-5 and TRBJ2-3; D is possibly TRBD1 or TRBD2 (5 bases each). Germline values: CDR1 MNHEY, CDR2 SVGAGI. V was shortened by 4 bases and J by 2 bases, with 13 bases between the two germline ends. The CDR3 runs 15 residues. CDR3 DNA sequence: TGTGCCAGCAGTTTTCGGGACCCCCACACAGATACGCAGTATTTT. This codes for CASSFRDPHTDTQYF.

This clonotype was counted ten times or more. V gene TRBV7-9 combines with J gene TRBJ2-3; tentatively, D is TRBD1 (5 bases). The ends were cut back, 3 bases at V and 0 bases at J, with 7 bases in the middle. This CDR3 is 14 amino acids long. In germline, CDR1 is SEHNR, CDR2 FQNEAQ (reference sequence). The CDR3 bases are TGTGCCAGCAGCTTTCGGACAAGCACAGATACGCAGTATTTT. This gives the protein CASSFRTSTDTQYF.